The T cell receptor (beta chain) under discussion was sequenced for a study of technical replicates of blood from a handful of donors. TCRdb's table, derived via immunoSEQ multiplex PCR, lists solely in-frame clones and lacks some. The data contain just over 60,000 clones, over 75% of them seen just once; the ten biggest clones take up around 5.3%. The origin of this receptor is a human donor in good health. Some clones in this sample may be carry-over from other donors' samples. Material: PBMCs.

CDR3 amino acids: CASSRTSGRADTQYF. The DNA of the CDR3 is TGTGCCAGCAGCCGGACTAGCGGGCGGGCAGATACGCAGTATTTT. The rearrangement uses TRBV7-2 and TRBJ2-3, with 11 bases that match TRBD2. V gave up 5 bases and J gave up 4 bases; unmatched junction bases: 5. Germline CDR1 is SGHTA and CDR2 is FQGNSA. The CDR3 covers 15 residues.